What follows are 4 T cell receptor beta chains derived from one specimen sequenced in a study of shared clonotypes between healthy human individuals. TCRdb keeps only in-frame clones here, not all; method: immunoSEQ multiplex PCR. The sample holds some 630,000 clones, roughly 70% seen once. Sequenced: memory CD4+ T cells sorted from blood. The subset was: CD45RA-negative fraction. The source of these receptors is a woman aged 25 to 45 in good health.

The CDR3 DNA sequence: TGTGCCACCGAGGGACAGGGAAGGATCGGGGCCAACGTCCTGACTTTC. Translation gives CATEGQGRIGANVLTF. J is TRBJ2-6 and V is TRBV19; 9 bases match TRBD1. Germline V gene lookup returns CDR1 LNHDA and CDR2 SQIVND (reference sequence). Germline trimming cut 10 bases from V and 4 bases from J; bases unmatched to any gene: 11. The CDR3 has 16 residues.

The chain is built from TRBV18 and TRBJ1-1; D is perhaps TRBD1 (6 bases). Looked up from germline, CDR1 is KGHSH and CDR2 is LQKENI. The CDR3 covers 13 residues. V lost 2 bases, J lost 10 bases, and 14 bases lay in between. The chain's CDR3 is CASSPGAQGLAFF. For the CDR3, the DNA is TGTGCCAGCTCACCAGGGGCCCAGGGGTTAGCTTTCTTT.

This clone was counted a few times. CDR3 region: CAWKSGLAETQYF. CDR3 nucleotide sequence: TGTGCCTGGAAATCGGGACTAGCCGAGACCCAGTACTTC. The V call is TRBV30, the J call TRBJ2-5; 9 bases are a match to TRBD2. From germline, CDR1 is GTSNPN and CDR2 SVGIG (reference sequence). The CDR3 is 13 amino acids. V shed 4 bases, J shed 5 bases, and the junction held 5 bases outside the gene matches.

This clone has just a few counts. This rearrangement joins TRBV29-1 to TRBJ1-4; possibly TRBD1 for D (5 bases). Trimming took off 7 bases at V and 6 bases at J, with 18 bases between the two ends. Per the germline V gene, CDR1 is SQVTM and CDR2 is ANQGSEA. The CDR3 totals 14 residues. The CDR3 is CSAVKDLGDEKLFF. In DNA form, the CDR3 reads TGCAGCGCCGTGAAAGATTTGGGGGATGAAAAACTGTTTTTT. Variable domain in full (rest from reference TRBV29-1 and TRBJ1-4): SAVISQKPSRDICQRGTSLTIQCQVDSQVTMMFWYRQQPGQSLTLIATANQGSEATYESGFVIDKFPISRPNLTFSTLTVSNMSPEDSSIYLCSAVKDLGDEKLFFGSGTQLSVL.